This T cell receptor (beta chain) comes out of a study of cytomegalovirus exposure and HLA in healthy donors. Background on the study: Counted in an early data release were approximately 80 million unique TCRs from HLA-typed donors. Regarding the study as a whole: Apart from CMV serostatus, no immune exposure information was available.

PCR used 60 Vbeta primers and 13 Jbeta primers. TCRdb's copy holds only in-frame clones and misses some; the assay was immunoSEQ multiplex PCR. The specimen's table records 220,000 or so clones. A remark on this clone: What it recognizes is unknown. At the DNA level, this CDR3 is encoded by other sequences in the same sample as well.

The CDR3 is 18 residues long. The clonotype originates from a girl aged 2-10 years in good health and CMV-seropositive. The chain carries TRBV21-1 and TRBJ1-5; the table's TRBD1 call for D was not verified on the DNA. TRBV21-1 is labeled a pseudogene. Sequenced material: PBMCs. The DNA for the CDR3 is TGTGCCAGCAGCACGATCGCAAGACACCAGATTAGCAATCAGCCCCAGCATTTT. The encoded protein is CASSTIARHQISNQPQHF.